The rows below give T cell receptor beta chains drawn from one sample of a study of shared clonotypes between healthy human individuals. Sequencing used immunoSEQ multiplex PCR; TCRdb keeps in-frame clones, though not all of them. Here the sample spans some 630,000 clones, roughly 95% being singletons. The sequencing input was naive CD8+ T cells sorted from blood. The receptors here all came from a woman aged 30 to 39 in good health. CDR3s include the opening cysteine and the closing phenylalanine or tryptophan. D genes are given only for firm matches. The size of a clone is reported for some rows only, either as once, few or many, or as a class for expanded clones.

abundance,v_gene,d_gene,j_gene,CDR3aa,CDR3nt
-,TRBV4-2,-,TRBJ2-1,CASSQDSHIRGSSYNEQFF,TGTGCCAGCAGCCAAGATTCGCATATTAGGGGGAGCTCCTACAATGAGCAGTTCTTC
-,TRBV28,TRBD1,TRBJ2-7,CASSWTGDYEQYF,TGTGCCAGCAGCTGGACAGGGGACTACGAGCAGTACTTC
-,TRBV6-5,TRBD2,TRBJ2-1,CASSYLAGANNEQFF,TGTGCCAGCAGTTATCTAGCGGGAGCTAACAATGAGCAGTTCTTC
-,TRBV4-1,TRBD1,TRBJ1-5,CASSQVGQGHQPQHF,TGCGCCAGCAGCCAAGTTGGACAGGGCCATCAGCCCCAGCATTTT
-,TRBV28,-,TRBJ2-1,CASSILSGSNHNEQFF,TGTGCCAGCAGTATTCTTAGCGGTAGCAACCACAATGAGCAGTTCTTC
-,TRBV6-1,-,TRBJ2-7,CASSDYPQYGSYEQYF,TGTGCCAGCAGTGATTACCCCCAATACGGCTCCTACGAGCAGTACTTC
once,TRBV29-1,TRBD2,TRBJ2-1,CSVEGISGSYNEQFF,TGCAGCGTTGAAGGGATTAGCGGGAGCTACAATGAGCAGTTCTTC
-,TRBV5-1,TRBD1,TRBJ1-1,CASSLGDRGYTEAFF,TGCGCCAGCAGCTTGGGGGACAGGGGCTACACTGAAGCTTTCTTT
-,TRBV4-1,TRBD2,TRBJ2-7,CASSQEGAGSNEQYF,TGCGCCAGCAGCCAAGAAGGAGCGGGATCCAACGAGCAGTACTTC
-,TRBV19,TRBD2,TRBJ2-1,CASIQREGLYNEQFF,TGTGCCAGTATCCAGCGGGAGGGCCTCTACAATGAGCAGTTCTTC
-,TRBV2,-,TRBJ2-1,CASRQGGYNEQFF,TGTGCCAGCAGACAGGGTGGATACAATGAGCAGTTCTTC
-,TRBV27,TRBD2,TRBJ2-7,CASSRDDISGGYEQYF,TGTGCCAGCAGTCGAGACGATATCAGCGGGGGCTACGAGCAGTACTTC
-,TRBV5-1,-,TRBJ2-7,CASSFGTLYEQYF,TGCGCCAGCAGCTTCGGGACTCTCTACGAGCAGTACTTC
-,TRBV27,TRBD2,TRBJ2-1,CASSLWGGVPAANEQFF,TGTGCCAGCAGTTTATGGGGGGGAGTCCCTGCGGCCAATGAGCAGTTCTTC
-,TRBV5-1,TRBD2,TRBJ2-1,CASSPLSGRGEQFF,TGCGCCAGCAGCCCCCTAAGCGGGAGAGGTGAGCAGTTCTTC
once,TRBV6-4,-,TRBJ2-1,CAGSDSWVDEQFF,TGTGCCGGCAGTGACTCTTGGGTAGATGAGCAGTTCTTC
-,TRBV4-1,TRBD1,TRBJ2-7,CASSQYDRAYEQYF,TGCGCCAGCAGCCAATACGACAGGGCCTACGAGCAGTACTTC
-,TRBV5-1,TRBD2,TRBJ2-3,CASSWTGTSGTDTQYF,TGCGCCAGCAGCTGGACCGGGACTAGCGGGACAGATACGCAGTATTTT
-,TRBV19,TRBD2,TRBJ2-7,CASSIEAGGAYEQYF,TGTGCCAGTAGTATAGAAGCGGGAGGCGCCTACGAGCAGTACTTC
-,TRBV7-9,TRBD2,TRBJ2-7,CASSPNGGGRYEQYF,TGTGCCAGCAGCCCGAACGGGGGGGGCAGGTACGAGCAGTACTTC
-,TRBV5-1,-,TRBJ2-5,CASAFLGPGKETQYF,TGCGCCAGCGCCTTCCTTGGTCCGGGAAAAGAGACCCAGTACTTC
-,TRBV6-5,-,TRBJ2-7,CASSQDAYEQYF,TGTGCCAGCAGTCAGGACGCCTACGAGCAGTACTTC
-,TRBV7-2,TRBD1,TRBJ2-7,CASSPGTGAYEQYF,TGTGCCAGCAGTCCCGGGACAGGGGCGTACGAGCAGTACTTC
-,TRBV9,-,TRBJ2-4,CASGMGNIQYF,TGTGCCAGCGGAATGGGGAACATTCAGTACTTC
-,TRBV2,-,TRBJ2-4,CASSGDFGGDIQYF,TGTGCCAGCAGTGGGGACTTTGGTGGAGACATTCAGTACTTC
-,TRBV10-2,-,TRBJ2-4,CASSEGQIQYF,TGCGCCAGCAGTGAGGGACAGATTCAGTACTTC
-,TRBV11-1,-,TRBJ2-3,CASSLGRTTDTQYF,TGTGCCAGCAGCTTGGGTAGGACCACAGATACGCAGTATTTT
-,TRBV27,TRBD2,TRBJ2-1,CASSRGLAPYNEQFF,TGTGCCAGCAGTCGAGGACTAGCGCCTTACAATGAGCAGTTCTTC
-,TRBV10-3,-,TRBJ1-1,CAISEGALTEAFF,TGTGCCATCAGTGAGGGGGCCCTGACTGAAGCTTTCTTT
-,TRBV4-1,TRBD2,TRBJ2-7,CASSYRTSGKYEQYF,TGCGCCAGCAGCTACCGGACTAGCGGGAAATACGAGCAGTACTTC
-,TRBV5-6,-,TRBJ1-5,CASSFGMLTLDSNQPQHF,TGTGCCAGCAGCTTCGGAATGCTAACGTTGGATAGCAATCAGCCCCAGCATTTT
once,TRBV19,TRBD2,TRBJ2-7,CASKPAGGDYEQYF,TGTGCCAGTAAGCCCGCGGGAGGGGACTACGAGCAGTACTTC
once,TRBV4-1,TRBD2,TRBJ2-3,CASSQDRLAGGGDTQYF,TGCGCCAGCAGCCAAGATAGACTAGCGGGAGGTGGAGATACGCAGTATTTT
few,TRBV19,TRBD2,TRBJ2-1,CASSIDGGSGAYNEQFF,TGTGCCAGTAGTATAGACGGGGGGAGCGGGGCCTACAATGAGCAGTTCTTC
-,TRBV4-1,TRBD2,TRBJ2-1,CASSQVYAGGGTYNEQFF,TGCGCCAGCAGCCAAGTATACGCGGGAGGGGGAACCTACAATGAGCAGTTCTTC
-,TRBV30,-,TRBJ2-7,CAWRDGYYEQYF,TGTGCCTGGAGGGACGGATACTACGAGCAGTACTTC
-,TRBV9,TRBD1,TRBJ1-2,CASSLREGDRSPRGYTF,TGTGCCAGCAGCCTTAGGGAGGGGGACAGGAGCCCCCGTGGCTACACCTTC
-,TRBV13,-,TRBJ2-2,CASSSGEYNTGELFF,TGTGCCAGCTCTTCGGGGGAGTATAACACCGGGGAGCTGTTTTTT
-,TRBV5-3,-,TRBJ2-5,CARSLSKFWSRQETQYF,TGTGCCAGAAGCTTGTCTAAATTCTGGTCCCGACAAGAGACCCAGTACTTC
-,TRBV19,-,TRBJ1-5,CASSIEGWPQHF,TGTGCCAGTAGTATAGAGGGGTGGCCCCAGCATTTT
-,TRBV4-1,-,TRBJ2-3,CASSQPTSTDTQYF,TGCGCCAGCAGCCAACCAACTAGCACAGATACGCAGTATTTT
-,TRBV2,-,TRBJ2-2,CASSRTDNTGELFF,TGTGCCAGCAGCAGGACAGACAACACCGGGGAGCTGTTTTTT
-,TRBV7-8,-,TRBJ1-5,CASSLALIGGDQPQHF,TGTGCCAGCAGCTTAGCGCTTATCGGGGGCGATCAGCCCCAGCATTTT
-,TRBV28,TRBD2,TRBJ2-1,CASSFPSGSIGYNEQFF,TGTGCCAGCAGTTTCCCAAGCGGGAGCATTGGTTACAATGAGCAGTTCTTC
-,TRBV11-2,-,TRBJ2-7,CASSNGPAYEQYF,TGTGCCAGCAGCAACGGGCCAGCCTACGAGCAGTACTTC
-,TRBV5-1,TRBD2,TRBJ2-1,CASSLGGLAGGPGSYNEQFF,TGCGCCAGCAGCTTGGGGGGACTAGCGGGAGGGCCAGGGTCCTACAATGAGCAGTTCTTC
once,TRBV4-1,-,TRBJ2-7,CASSQGVSIGGQYF,TGCGCCAGCAGCCAGGGTGTATCAATTGGGGGGCAGTACTTC
-,TRBV7-9,-,TRBJ1-1,CASSLGTQEAFF,TGTGCCAGCAGCTTAGGAACTCAGGAAGCTTTCTTT
-,TRBV28,-,TRBJ1-4,CASSPRGYEKLFF,TGTGCCAGCAGTCCTCGGGGCTATGAAAAACTGTTTTTT
-,TRBV19,-,TRBJ1-5,CASSIAGTLGQPQHF,TGTGCCAGTAGTATTGCCGGGACTTTGGGACAGCCCCAGCATTTT